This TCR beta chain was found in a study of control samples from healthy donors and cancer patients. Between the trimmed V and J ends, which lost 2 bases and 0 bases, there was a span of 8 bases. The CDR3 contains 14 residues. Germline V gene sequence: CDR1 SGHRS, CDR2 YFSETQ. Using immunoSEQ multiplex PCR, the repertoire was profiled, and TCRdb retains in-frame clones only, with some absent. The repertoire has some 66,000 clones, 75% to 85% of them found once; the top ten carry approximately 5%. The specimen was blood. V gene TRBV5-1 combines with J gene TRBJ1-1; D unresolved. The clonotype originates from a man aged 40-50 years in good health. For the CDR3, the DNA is TGCGCCAGCAGCTTTAAGATGATGAACACTGAAGCTTTCTTT. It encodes CASSFKMMNTEAFF.